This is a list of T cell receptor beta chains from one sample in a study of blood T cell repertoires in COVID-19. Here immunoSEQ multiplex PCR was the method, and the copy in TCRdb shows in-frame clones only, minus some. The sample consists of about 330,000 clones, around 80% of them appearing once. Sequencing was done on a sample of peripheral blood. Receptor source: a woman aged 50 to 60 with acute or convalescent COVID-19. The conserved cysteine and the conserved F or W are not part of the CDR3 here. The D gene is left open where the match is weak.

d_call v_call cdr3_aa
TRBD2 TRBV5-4 ASSLWTSGGGDTQY
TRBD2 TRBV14 ASSQETSGGDEQF
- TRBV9 ASSVGASSTDTQY
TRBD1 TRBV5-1 ASSLLGTGLYEQY
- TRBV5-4 ASSLATGYGANVLT
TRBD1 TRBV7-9 ASSLYPPGGKDQPQH
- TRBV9 ASSRQPYLGNTIY
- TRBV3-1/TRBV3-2 ASSRRLGGAWEKLF
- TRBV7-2 ASSLTTTNTEAF
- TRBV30 ACLGGSSTDTQY
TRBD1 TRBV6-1 ASSEAGTGGGSYEQY
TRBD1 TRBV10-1 ASSGQGAMNTGELF
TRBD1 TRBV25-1 ASSVRDSRETQY
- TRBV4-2 ASSHPRDTLTDTQY
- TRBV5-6 ASRASTNEKLF
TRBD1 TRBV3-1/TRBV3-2 ASSHDRGTTEAF
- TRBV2 ARGRGGGGVNQPQH